The 24 T cell receptor beta chains below come from one sample, sequenced in a study of cytomegalovirus exposure and HLA in healthy donors. PCR employed 60 Vbeta and 13 Jbeta primers. Clones were sequenced by immunoSEQ multiplex PCR, and TCRdb holds only the in-frame ones, with some missing. This table holds 200,000 to 250,000 clones, under 80% found once. Sequencing was performed on PBMCs. The receptors were gathered from a girl aged 2-15 years in good health and CMV-seronegative.

The chain employs TRBV7-3 and TRBJ2-2; D unresolved. The CDR3 runs 14 residues. Germline-derived CDR1 and CDR2 are SGHTA and FQGTGA. V lost 3 bases and J lost 4, with 9 bases in between. CDR3 region: CASSFEHLTGELFF. CDR3 nucleotide sequence: TGTGCCAGCAGCTTCGAACACCTCACCGGGGAGCTGTTTTTT. Using reference TRBV7-3 and TRBJ2-2 for the parts outside the CDR3, the full variable domain is GAGVSQTPSNKVTEKGKYVELRCDPISGHTALYWYRQSLGQGPEFLIYFQGTGAADDSGLPNDRFFAVRPEGSVSTLKIQRTERGDSAVYLCASSFEHLTGELFFGEGSRLTVL.

The chain recombines TRBV5-1 with TRBJ2-7, with 7 positions matching TRBD1. The CDR3 sequence is 15 residues long. In germline, CDR1 is SGHRS, CDR2 YFSETQ. After removal of 5 bases from V and 4 bases from J, the junction contained 12 bases not matched to a gene. CDR3 loop: CASREKGAVGYEQYF. In DNA, the CDR3 is TGCGCCAGCAGAGAAAAGGGGGCGGTGGGTTACGAGCAGTACTTC.

The chain is built from TRBV5-1 and TRBJ1-2; a possible D gene is TRBD1 (6 bases). CDR3 length equals 14 residues. CDR1 SGHRS and CDR2 YFSETQ come from the germline V gene. V shed 3 bases and J shed 4 bases, with 13 bases lying between them. CDR3 sequence reads: CASSSGQSFYGYTF. CDR3 nucleotide sequence: TGCGCCAGCAGCTCTGGACAGTCCTTCTATGGCTACACCTTC.

There are a few counts of this clone. This chain joins TRBV6-5 and TRBJ1-4; D may be TRBD1 (6 bases). The V end lost 6 bases, the J end lost 4 bases, and 12 bases lay between the germline ends. Germline V gene lookup returns CDR1 MNHEY and CDR2 SVGAGI. The CDR3 has 14 residues. This chain's CDR3 is CASRRTEINEKLFF. The CDR3 DNA reads as TGTGCCAGCAGGCGGACAGAAATTAATGAAAAACTGTTTTTT.

The table lists this clone with a few counts. The gene calls are TRBV14 and TRBJ2-1, with 8 bases matching TRBD1. The germline gives CDR1 SGHDN, CDR2 FVKESK. The CDR3 has 14 residues. V was pared by 4 bases and J by 6 bases, with 5 bases of the junction left unmatched. The CDR3 coding sequence is TGTGCCAGCAGCCGAGACAGGGGTGCCAATGAGCAGTTCTTC. Protein sequence: CASSRDRGANEQFF. The whole variable domain, filled in from reference TRBV14 and TRBJ2-1, reads EAGVTQFPSHSVIEKGQTVTLRCDPISGHDNLYWYRRVMGKEIKFLLHFVKESKQDESGMPNNRFLAERTGGTYSTLKVQPAELEDSGVYFCASSRDRGANEQFFGPGTRLTVL.

Here the CDR3 DNA reads TGTGCCTTGCTAGCGGAACAAGAGACCCAGTACTTC. Encoded protein: CALLAEQETQYF. The rearrangement links TRBV2 to TRBJ2-5; 7 bases align to TRBD2. The V gene end was trimmed by 11 bases and the J gene end by 2 bases; junction bases not matched to a gene: 5. Germline V gene data show CDR1 as SNHLY and CDR2 as FYNNEI. CDR3 length equals 12 residues.

The rearrangement links TRBV4-1 to TRBJ2-2; 11 bases agree with TRBD2. Germline trimming cut 4 bases from V and 3 bases from J; bases unmatched to any gene: 13. CDR1 is MGHRA, CDR2 YSYEKL, per germline. The CDR3 covers 19 residues. In DNA, the CDR3 is TGCGCCAGCAGCCCGAATAGGGCACTAGCGGGAGCGGACACCGGGGAGCTGTTTTTT. It translates to CASSPNRALAGADTGELFF.

The chain carries TRBV15 and TRBJ1-1, with D unresolved. The germline V and J ends were trimmed by 3 bases and 2 bases, with 7 bases remaining between them. CDR1 is LNHNV, CDR2 YYDKDF, per germline (reference sequence). CDR3 length: 13 residues. The CDR3 coding sequence is TGTGCCACCAGCAGTGACTTAAACACTGAAGCTTTCTTT. Protein product: CATSSDLNTEAFF. The whole variable domain, remainder taken from reference TRBV15 and TRBJ1-1, is DAMVIQNPRYQVTQFGKPVTLSCSQTLNHNVMYWYQQKSSQAPKLLFHYYDKDFNNEADTPDNFQSRRPNTSFCFLDIRSPGLGDTAMYLCATSSDLNTEAFFGQGTRLTVV.

The gene calls are TRBV6-5 and TRBJ1-2, with D possibly TRBD1 on 5 matching bases. Between the trimmed V and J ends, which lost 2 bases and 6 bases, there was a span of 10 bases. The CDR3 runs 13 residues. The germline V gene encodes CDR1 MNHEY and CDR2 SVGAGI. CDR3 region: CASSYGWGDGYTF. The CDR3 nucleotides are TGTGCCAGCAGTTACGGATGGGGGGATGGCTACACCTTC.

This chain links TRBV13 with TRBJ2-5; D may be TRBD2 (6 bases). The J call may be incorrect, as the DNA end agrees better with TRBJ2-7. This CDR3 comprises 14 residues. The germline CDR1 and CDR2 sequences are PRHDT and FYEKMQ (reference sequence). CDR3 nucleotide sequence: TGTGCCAGCAGCTTAGACAGGAGGGGCTACGAGCAGTACTTC. This translates into CASSLDRRGYEQYF.

The chain links TRBV5-6 to TRBJ1-1, with D possibly matching TRBD1 (5 bases). In germline, CDR1 is SGHDT, CDR2 YYEEEE. The CDR3 is 14 residues long. V was trimmed by 0 bases and J by 6 bases, leaving 12 bases between them. CDR3 in amino acids: CASSLEGWGPEAFF. CDR3 DNA: TGTGCCAGCAGCTTGGAAGGGTGGGGCCCTGAAGCTTTCTTT.

The chain uses TRBV4-1 and TRBJ2-7; 8 nucleotides align to TRBD2. V shed 4 bases and J 2 bases; nucleotides not matched to a gene: 7. Germline V CDR1 and CDR2: MGHRA, YSYEKL. This CDR3 contains 15 residues. The CDR3 region is CASSPLAGRTYEQYF. The CDR3 DNA sequence: TGCGCCAGCAGCCCCTTAGCGGGGAGGACCTACGAGCAGTACTTC.

The rearrangement uses TRBV7-6 and TRBJ1-2; D is unresolved. There are 13 residues in the CDR3. Germline values: CDR1 SGHVS, CDR2 FNYEAQ. The germline V and J ends were trimmed by 5 bases and 4 bases, with 11 bases remaining between them. The CDR3 region has the DNA TGTGCCAGCAGCAAAGACGGGATCTATGGCTACACCTTC. Protein: CASSKDGIYGYTF.

This chain links TRBV5-4 with TRBJ1-2; D gene ambiguous. V dropped 7 bases and J dropped 1 base, with 14 bases sitting between them. In germline, CDR1 is SGHNT, CDR2 YYREEE (reference sequence). The CDR3 contains 14 residues. The CDR3 nucleotides read TGTGCCAGCTCACGCGGATACAATAACTATGGCTACACCTTC. As protein: CASSRGYNNYGYTF.

The chain is built from TRBV5-1 and TRBJ1-6, with D uncertain. The CDR3 consists of 15 residues. Looked up from germline, CDR1 is SGHRS and CDR2 is YFSETQ. V was pared by 5 bases and J by 0 bases, with 9 bases between. For the CDR3, the DNA is TGCGCCAGCAGTGAATCGAGCTCCTATAATTCACCCCTCCACTTT. As protein: CASSESSSYNSPLHF.

The rearrangement joins TRBV19 to TRBJ1-1; 7 bases are shared with TRBD1. The germline V gene has CDR1 LNHDA and CDR2 SQIVND (reference sequence). The ends lost 9 bases at V and 5 bases at J; junction bases unmatched: 9. The CDR3 is made up of 13 amino acids. This CDR3 reads CASARGLRTEAFF. CDR3 sequence (DNA): TGTGCCAGCGCCAGGGGGTTAAGGACTGAAGCTTTCTTT.

The gene calls are TRBV27 and TRBJ2-1; a possible D gene is TRBD2 (6 bases). The length of the CDR3 is 14 residues. The germline V and J ends were trimmed by 2 bases and 2 bases, with 7 bases remaining between them. CDR1 is MNHEY and CDR2 is SMNVEV in the germline V gene (reference sequence). DNA for the CDR3: TGTGCCAGCAGTTTAGGAGGGGCCTACAATGAGCAGTTCTTC. Amino acid sequence: CASSLGGAYNEQFF.

The rearrangement uses TRBV15 and TRBJ2-2; D is unclear. This CDR3 is 15 amino acids long. Germline V gene data show CDR1 as LNHNV and CDR2 as YYDKDF (reference sequence). V lost 0 bases to trimming and J lost 6 bases, with 11 bases between them. The CDR3 reads CATSRDYAGPGELFF. For the CDR3, the DNA is TGTGCCACCAGCAGAGATTACGCAGGCCCCGGGGAGCTGTTTTTT.

This rearrangement joins TRBV4-1 to TRBJ1-2; perhaps TRBD1 as D (6 bases). Germline-derived CDR1 and CDR2 are MGHRA and YSYEKL. This CDR3 spans 16 amino acids. Trimming took off 0 bases at V and 0 bases at J, with 11 bases between the two ends. CDR3 sequence reads: CASSQEQGYSNYGYTF. The CDR3 coding sequence is TGCGCCAGCAGCCAAGAACAGGGCTATTCTAACTATGGCTACACCTTC.

The V call is TRBV29-1, the J call TRBJ1-2; no reliable D call. Trimming stripped 1 base from V and 4 bases from J, with 10 bases between. The CDR3 covers 13 residues. The germline V gene has CDR1 SQVTM and CDR2 ANQGSEA. DNA of the CDR3: TGCAGCGTTGAAGCATCGGAGTCCTATGGCTACACCTTC. Its protein product is CSVEASESYGYTF.

In its sample, this clone was seen once. The rearrangement joins TRBV2 to TRBJ1-1; D may be TRBD1 (6 bases). This CDR3 has 14 residues. CDR1 is SNHLY and CDR2 is FYNNEI in the germline V gene. Trimming removed 3 bases from V and 7 bases from J, with 15 bases in between. Here the CDR3 reads CASSEGHRLGEAFF. As DNA, the CDR3 is TGTGCCAGCAGTGAGGGACACCGTTTGGGTGAAGCTTTCTTT. Drawing the rest from reference TRBV2 and TRBJ1-1, the complete variable domain is EPEVTQTPSHQVTQMGQEVILRCVPISNHLYFYWYRQILGQKVEFLVSFYNNEISEKSEIFDDQFSVERPDGSNFTLKIRSTKLEDSAMYFCASSEGHRLGEAFFGQGTRLTVV.

The V and J genes are TRBV7-8 and TRBJ2-1; D not certain. Trimming cost V 2 bases and J 4 bases, with 12 bases left between them. This CDR3 is built from 15 residues. The germline V gene has CDR1 SGHVS and CDR2 FQNEAQ. The CDR3 region has the DNA TGTGCCAGCAGCTTAAGCGTGATCCTTTACAATGAGCAGTTCTTC. Amino acid sequence: CASSLSVILYNEQFF.

J is TRBJ2-7 and V is TRBV4-2; 11 nucleotides align to TRBD1. After removal of 0 bases from V and 2 bases from J, the junction contained 3 bases not matched to a gene. CDR3 size: 16 residues. Germline V gene data show CDR1 as LGHNA and CDR2 as YNFKEQ. This CDR3 is CASSQEGTGGTYEQYF. Written as DNA, the CDR3 is TGTGCCAGCAGCCAAGAGGGGACAGGGGGGACCTACGAGCAGTACTTC.

This clone has a handful of counts. This sample also contains other DNA sequences that code for the same CDR3. The chain recombines TRBV6-5 with TRBJ1-1; 10 bases are shared with TRBD1. The CDR3 totals 15 residues. Per the germline V gene, CDR1 is MNHEY and CDR2 is SVGAGI. V was pared by 5 bases and J by 1 base, with 4 bases of the junction left unmatched. The CDR3 spells CASSPRDRGNTEAFF. Here the CDR3 DNA reads TGTGCCAGCAGTCCCCGGGACAGGGGGAACACTGAAGCTTTCTTT.